The 30 T cell receptor beta chains given below trace back to one sample, sequenced in a study of blood T cell repertoires in COVID-19. Produced via immunoSEQ multiplex PCR; TCRdb's table is partial and in-frame only. The data hold about 160,000 clones, with 70% to 85% observed a single time. Material: peripheral blood. The receptors stem from a woman between 35 and 50 years old with COVID-19, enrolled during active disease.

The rearrangement uses TRBV5-6 and TRBJ2-3, with 8 bases that match TRBD2. Germline trimming cut 0 bases from V and 1 base from J; bases unmatched to any gene: 4. Germline V gene lookup returns CDR1 SGHDT and CDR2 YYEEEE. There are 16 residues in the CDR3. CDR3 in DNA: TGTGCCAGCAGCTTGGCCGGGCGGGGGGGCACAGATACGCAGTATTTT. This translates into CASSLAGRGGTDTQYF.

The V call is TRBV6-2 or TRBV6-3, the J call TRBJ2-7, with 8 bases that match TRBD2. V shed 6 bases, J shed 0 bases, and the junction held 13 bases outside the gene matches. The V gene's germline CDR1 is MNHEY and CDR2 SVGEGT. The CDR3 is 17 residues long. The CDR3 coding sequence is TGTGCCAGCAGCAGTCTAGCGGGCGGCAAGGGCTCCTACGAGCAGTACGTC. This sequence encodes CASSSLAGGKGSYEQYV.

The J gene is TRBJ2-3, the V gene TRBV7-3; 11 bases agree with TRBD2. Unmatched junction bases numbered 5, after V lost 4 bases and J lost 2 bases. The germline CDR1 and CDR2 sequences are SGHTA and FQGTGA. The CDR3 consists of 16 residues. CDR3 in amino acids: CASSSGTSGVTDTQYF. CDR3 bases: TGTGCCAGCAGCTCCGGGACTAGCGGAGTCACAGATACGCAGTATTTT.

This clone was found a few times. V is TRBV27 and J is TRBJ2-7, with TRBD1 as a possible D gene (8 bases). Trimming took 8 bases from V and 0 from J, leaving 26 bases between them. The CDR3 covers 18 residues. Germline V CDR1 and CDR2: MNHEY, SMNVEV (reference sequence). CDR3 coding DNA: TGTGCCAGCCGCTCCGGGACAGGAAAACCGGGAGGCTCCTACGAGCAGTACTTC. Protein sequence: CASRSGTGKPGGSYEQYF.

This chain joins TRBV5-4 and TRBJ2-1; TRBD2 is a possible D gene (6 bases). The CDR3 runs to 16 residues. Trimming pared 0 bases from V and 1 base from J, leaving 11 bases between. CDR1 and CDR2 (germline): SGHNT, YYREEE (reference sequence). The CDR3 bases are TGTGCCAGCAGCTTGGGTCCTAGCGTGTCCTACAATGAGCAGTTCTTC. This codes for CASSLGPSVSYNEQFF.

This clone was seen a handful of times. This chain connects TRBV19 to TRBJ1-5; no clear D gene. Trimming took 1 base from V and 4 from J, leaving 8 bases between them. The CDR3 covers 14 residues. Per the germline V gene, CDR1 is LNHDA and CDR2 is SQIVND (reference sequence). The CDR3 here is CASSIVTGNQPQHF. The CDR3 DNA reads as TGTGCCAGTAGTATAGTAACCGGGAATCAGCCCCAGCATTTT.

The rearrangement links TRBV25-1 to TRBJ1-2; no firm D call. Trimming shortened V by 3 bases and J by 3 bases, and 14 bases separated the two germline ends. The CDR3 consists of 15 residues. The germline gives CDR1 MGHDK, CDR2 SYGVNS. The CDR3 region has the DNA TGTGCCAGCAGTGATGGGCAGAATCCCCACTATGGCTACACCTTC. This sequence encodes CASSDGQNPHYGYTF.

The chain recombines TRBV11-1 with TRBJ1-6; the D gene is possibly TRBD1 (6 bases). Germline V gene lookup returns CDR1 SGHAT and CDR2 FQDESV (reference sequence). The germline V and J ends were trimmed by 2 bases and 7 bases, with 12 bases remaining between them. The CDR3 is 15 amino acids. The CDR3 is CASSLNYRGNSPLHF. For the CDR3, the DNA is TGTGCCAGCAGCTTAAATTATAGGGGGAATTCACCCCTCCACTTT.

This sequence joins TRBV2 and TRBJ1-5, with D unresolved. Trimming removed 5 bases at V and 2 bases at J, with 19 bases between. From germline, CDR1 is SNHLY and CDR2 FYNNEI. This CDR3 is built from 17 residues. The CDR3 region has the DNA TGTGCCAGCAGTCACCAACCCACAGCAATCGGCAATCAGCCCCAGCATTTT. The encoded protein is CASSHQPTAIGNQPQHF. Drawing the rest from reference TRBV2 and TRBJ1-5, the complete variable domain is EPEVTQTPSHQVTQMGQEVILRCVPISNHLYFYWYRQILGQKVEFLVSFYNNEISEKSEIFDDQFSVERPDGSNFTLKIRSTKLEDSAMYFCASSHQPTAIGNQPQHFGDGTRLSIL.

The chain couples TRBV24-1 to TRBJ1-2; D remains ambiguous. Deletions cut 4 bases from V and 3 bases from J, with 11 bases between. The CDR3 sequence is 14 residues long. Germline V gives CDR1 KGHDR, CDR2 SFDVKD. The CDR3 is CATSDPAGDYGYTF. The DNA of the CDR3 is TGTGCCACCAGTGACCCCGCCGGGGACTATGGCTACACCTTC.

This chain joins TRBV12-5 and TRBJ1-1; D is uncertain. Germline V gene lookup returns CDR1 LGHNT and CDR2 FRNRAP. V lost 2 bases and J lost 7, with 8 bases in between. The CDR3 is 12 amino acids. The CDR3 region has the DNA TGTGCTAGTGGTTTGAGCGTAGGTGAAGCTTTCTTT. Encoded protein: CASGLSVGEAFF. Filled out from reference TRBV12-5 and TRBJ1-1, the complete variable domain reads DARVTQTPRHKVTEMGQEVTMRCQPILGHNTVFWYRQTMMQGLELLAYFRNRAPLDDSGMPKDRFSAEMPDATLATLKIQPSEPRDSAVYFCASGLSVGEAFFGQGTRLTVV.

The chain employs TRBV2 and TRBJ2-5, with D tentatively TRBD2 (6 bases). Looked up from germline, CDR1 is SNHLY and CDR2 is FYNNEI. The V gene lost 5 bases and the J gene lost 4 bases, with 11 bases spanning the gap. The CDR3 covers 13 residues. The CDR3 loop reads CASSSRGGETQYF. In DNA, the CDR3 is TGTGCCAGCAGTTCAAGGGGAGGAGAGACCCAGTACTTC.

This chain uses TRBV5-1 with TRBJ1-1; the match to TRBD1 covers 7 bases. CDR3 length equals 14 residues. CDR1 SGHRS and CDR2 YFSETQ come from the germline V gene. V shed 4 bases and J 1 base; nucleotides not matched to a gene: 4. CDR3 in DNA: TGCGCCAGCAGCGAGGGGACAGCGAACACTGAAGCTTTCTTT. Translation gives CASSEGTANTEAFF.

The rearrangement uses TRBV11-2 and TRBJ2-1, with 8 nucleotides matching TRBD1. With V trimmed by 3 bases and J by 9 bases, 10 bases remained unmatched. The CDR3 is 15 residues long. Germline V gene data show CDR1 as SGHAT and CDR2 as FQNNGV. In DNA, the CDR3 is TGTGCCAGCAGCTTCGCAGGGGGCGCTAGTCCTGAGCAGTTCTTC. Protein: CASSFAGGASPEQFF.

The V and J genes are TRBV5-4 and TRBJ2-7; the D gene is possibly TRBD1 (5 bases). The CDR3 length is 13 residues. Germline loops: CDR1 SGHNT, CDR2 YYREEE (reference sequence). Trimming removed 0 bases at V and 3 bases at J, with 7 bases between. The CDR3 bases are TGTGCCAGCAGCTTGGACAGGAACTACGAGCAGTACGTC. Translating gives CASSLDRNYEQYV.

V and J are TRBV4-1 and TRBJ2-1; 11 bases align to TRBD2. CDR1 MGHRA and CDR2 YSYEKL come from the germline V gene. The CDR3 sequence is 20 residues long. J was trimmed by 0 bases and V by 0 bases; bases with no gene match: 10. For the CDR3, the DNA is TGCGCCAGCAGCCAAGATAAGGCTAGCGGGGGGCTGAGCTCCTACAATGAGCAGTTCTTC. This codes for CASSQDKASGGLSSYNEQFF.

V gene TRBV20-1 combines with J gene TRBJ2-3; TRBD1 might be the D (6 bases). V was clipped by 3 bases and J by 4 bases, with 11 bases between them. The CDR3 covers 13 residues. Germline V CDR1 and CDR2: DFQATT, SNEGSKA (reference sequence). The CDR3 region has the DNA TGCAGTGCTAGTACAGGGATCTCAGATACGCAGTATTTT. Protein sequence: CSASTGISDTQYF.

The gene calls are TRBV21-1 and TRBJ1-1. TRBV21-1 has pseudogene status. CDR3 length: 16 residues. The CDR3 region has the DNA TGTGCCAGCAGGGAGAACCACATGACTGACAACACTGAAGCTTTCTTT. Encoded protein: CASRENHMTDNTEAFF.

This chain links TRBV19 with TRBJ2-1; 14 positions agree with TRBD2. Germline loops: CDR1 LNHDA, CDR2 SQIVND (reference sequence). This CDR3 is built from 16 residues. The V and J ends lost 3 bases and 4 bases, in that order; junction bases with no gene match: 2. CDR3 in DNA: TGTGCCAGTAGTATTAGGACTAGCGGGGGGTACAATGAGCAGTTCTTC. This translates into CASSIRTSGGYNEQFF. Based on the CDR3 plus reference TRBV19 and TRBJ2-1, the full variable domain is DGGITQSPKYLFRKEGQNVTLSCEQNLNHDAMYWYRQDPGQGLRLIYYSQIVNDFQKGDIAEGYSVSREKKESFPLTVTSAQKNPTAFYLCASSIRTSGGYNEQFFGPGTRLTVL.

This chain joins TRBV27 and TRBJ2-1; 12 nucleotides match TRBD2. The V gene's germline CDR1 is MNHEY and CDR2 SMNVEV (reference sequence). V lost 6 bases and J lost 4; bases outside the gene matches: 16. The CDR3 runs to 19 residues. The CDR3 nucleotides are TGTGCCAGCAGACCACCGGGACTAGCGGGTCGGTACCGTTACAATGAGCAGTTCTTC. This codes for CASRPPGLAGRYRYNEQFF.

This chain uses TRBV27 with TRBJ1-4, with 9 nucleotides matching TRBD1. CDR1 is MNHEY, CDR2 SMNVEV, per germline (reference sequence). This CDR3 has 13 amino acids. After removal of 8 bases from V and 6 bases from J, the junction contained 4 bases not matched to a gene. CDR3 sequence (DNA): TGTGCCAGCGGCGACAGGGGGTATGAAAAACTGTTTTTT. This translates into CASGDRGYEKLFF.

The V call is TRBV9, the J call TRBJ1-6, with D tentatively TRBD1 (5 bases). Trimming cost V 0 bases and J 9 bases, with 10 bases left between them. The CDR3 length is 14 residues. The germline gives CDR1 SGDLS, CDR2 YYNGEE. The CDR3 protein is CASSVDQRGSPLHF. The CDR3 DNA reads TGTGCCAGCAGCGTAGACCAAAGGGGTTCACCCCTCCACTTT.

This chain connects TRBV5-8 to TRBJ1-1; D perhaps matches TRBD1 (6 bases). Germline V lookup: CDR1 SGHTS, CDR2 YDEGEE. This CDR3 region has 13 residues. Trimming took off 2 bases at V and 4 bases at J, with 9 bases between the two ends. CDR3: CASSFTGLTEAFF. CDR3 sequence (DNA): TGTGCCAGCAGCTTCACAGGGCTCACTGAAGCTTTCTTT. The variable domain in full, completed from reference TRBV5-8 and TRBJ1-1, reads EAGVTQSPTHLIKTRGQQATLRCSPISGHTSVYWYQQALGLGLQFLLWYDEGEERNRGNFPPRFSGRQFPNYSSELNVNALELEDSALYLCASSFTGLTEAFFGQGTRLTVV.

This rearrangement joins TRBV19 to TRBJ1-5; 9 positions match TRBD1. V shed 6 bases and J 3 bases; nucleotides not matched to a gene: 15. The CDR3 sequence is 18 residues long. CDR1 and CDR2 (germline): LNHDA, SQIVND (reference sequence). CDR3 sequence: CASSRTGVDRGFNQPQHF. As DNA, the CDR3 is TGTGCCAGTAGCAGAACCGGCGTCGACAGGGGGTTCAATCAGCCCCAGCATTTT.

The V call is TRBV2, the J call TRBJ2-5; D uncertain. V lost 7 bases, J lost 2 bases, and 17 bases lay in between. The germline gives CDR1 SNHLY, CDR2 FYNNEI. The CDR3 loop spans 15 amino acids. Written as DNA, the CDR3 is TGTGCCAGCAAACCCATCCTATCCCTGCAAGAGACCCAGTACTTC. It translates to CASKPILSLQETQYF.

The chain employs TRBV7-8 and TRBJ2-2, with D possibly TRBD2 on 6 matching bases. The CDR3 sequence is 14 residues long. Trimming pared 8 bases from V and 10 bases from J, leaving 20 bases between. CDR1 SGHVS and CDR2 FQNEAQ come from the germline V gene. CDR3: CASGTRVGGEELFF. CDR3 bases: TGTGCCAGCGGAACAAGGGTGGGCGGGGAGGAGCTGTTTTTT.

The V and J genes are TRBV27 and TRBJ1-5; 8 bases agree with TRBD1. The CDR3 covers 15 residues. Germline lookup yields CDR1 MNHEY and CDR2 SMNVEV (reference sequence). V lost 2 bases and J lost 7; bases outside the gene matches: 7. This CDR3 reads CASSLRQGQRQPQHF. DNA for the CDR3: TGTGCCAGCAGTTTAAGACAGGGGCAGAGACAGCCCCAGCATTTT.

This clone was detected once. V gene TRBV18 combines with J gene TRBJ1-6; D perhaps matches TRBD1 (6 bases). V shed 4 bases and J shed 5 bases, with 15 bases lying between them. The CDR3 sequence is 16 residues long. Germline CDR1 reads KGHSH; CDR2 reads LQKENI. The CDR3 DNA follows: TGTGCCAGCTCACGCGCTGAGCCAGGGGATAATTCACCCCTCCACTTT. This translates into CASSRAEPGDNSPLHF.

The chain's CDR3 is CASSIRDSSYEQYF. The CDR3 nucleotides read TGTGCCAGCAGTATCCGGGACAGTTCCTACGAGCAGTACTTC. The chain employs TRBV6-5 and TRBJ2-7; 7 bases map to TRBD1. The germline gives CDR1 MNHEY, CDR2 SVGAGI. V was pared by 5 bases and J by 1 base, with 5 bases of the junction left unmatched. The CDR3 has 14 amino acids.

This clone was seen only a few times. The chain couples TRBV2 to TRBJ1-2, with 7 positions matching TRBD1. V gave up 6 bases and J gave up 8 bases; unmatched junction bases: 9. This CDR3 has 13 residues. Germline V gene sequence: CDR1 SNHLY, CDR2 FYNNEI. Here the CDR3 reads CASRGARQGGYTF. CDR3 sequence (DNA): TGTGCCAGCAGAGGGGCCCGACAGGGAGGCTACACCTTC.